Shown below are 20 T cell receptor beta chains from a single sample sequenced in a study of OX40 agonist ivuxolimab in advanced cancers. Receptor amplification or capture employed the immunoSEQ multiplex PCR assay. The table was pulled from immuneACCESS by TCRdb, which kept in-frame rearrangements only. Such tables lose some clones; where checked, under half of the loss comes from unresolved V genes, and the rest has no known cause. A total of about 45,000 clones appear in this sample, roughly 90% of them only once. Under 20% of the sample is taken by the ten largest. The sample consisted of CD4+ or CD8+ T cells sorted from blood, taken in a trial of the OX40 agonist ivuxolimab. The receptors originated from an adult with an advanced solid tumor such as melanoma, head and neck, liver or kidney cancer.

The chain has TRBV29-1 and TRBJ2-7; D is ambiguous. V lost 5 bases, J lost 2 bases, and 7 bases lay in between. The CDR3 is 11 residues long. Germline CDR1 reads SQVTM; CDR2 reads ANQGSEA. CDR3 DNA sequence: TGCAGCGTTCTGAAAACCTACGAGCAGTACTTC. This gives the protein CSVLKTYEQYF.

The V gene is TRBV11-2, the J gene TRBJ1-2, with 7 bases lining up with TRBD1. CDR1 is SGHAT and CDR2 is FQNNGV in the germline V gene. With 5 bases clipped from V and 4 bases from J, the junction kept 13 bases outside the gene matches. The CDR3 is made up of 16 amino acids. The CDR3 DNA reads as TGTGCCAGCAGCCCCGGGAGGGGGGACAGATCCTATGGCTACACCTTC. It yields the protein CASSPGRGDRSYGYTF.

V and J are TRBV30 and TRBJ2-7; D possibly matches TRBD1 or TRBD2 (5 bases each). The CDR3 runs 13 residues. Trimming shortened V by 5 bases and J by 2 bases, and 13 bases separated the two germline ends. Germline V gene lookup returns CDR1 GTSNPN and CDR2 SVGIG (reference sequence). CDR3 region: CAWGDPWTYEQYF. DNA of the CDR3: TGTGCCTGGGGGGACCCGTGGACCTACGAGCAGTACTTC.

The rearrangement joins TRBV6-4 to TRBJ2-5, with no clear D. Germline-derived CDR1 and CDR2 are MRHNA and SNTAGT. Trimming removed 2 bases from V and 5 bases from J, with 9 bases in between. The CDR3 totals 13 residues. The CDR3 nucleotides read TGTGCCAGCAGTGACAGGGTGATGGAGACCCAGTACTTC. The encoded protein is CASSDRVMETQYF.

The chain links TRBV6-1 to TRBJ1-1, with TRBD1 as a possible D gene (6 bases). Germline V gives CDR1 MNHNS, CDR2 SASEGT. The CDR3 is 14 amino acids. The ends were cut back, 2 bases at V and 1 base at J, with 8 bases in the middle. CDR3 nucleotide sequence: TGTGCCAGCAGTGAACAGGGGTCGAACACTGAAGCTTTCTTT. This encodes CASSEQGSNTEAFF.

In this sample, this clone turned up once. The DNA for the CDR3 is TGTGCCAGCAGCTTGGGGGGTGGAGAGACCCAGTACTTC. This translates into CASSLGGGETQYF. The gene calls are TRBV5-6 and TRBJ2-5; no clear D gene. The CDR3 covers 13 residues. Germline loops: CDR1 SGHDT, CDR2 YYEEEE. Trimming pared 0 bases from V and 4 bases from J, leaving 7 bases between.

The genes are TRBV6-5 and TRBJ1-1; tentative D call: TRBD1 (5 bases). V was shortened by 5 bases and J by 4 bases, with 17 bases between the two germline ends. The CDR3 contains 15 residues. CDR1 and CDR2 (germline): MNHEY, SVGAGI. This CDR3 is CASSPSGGEATEAFF. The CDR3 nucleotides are TGTGCCAGCAGTCCATCGGGGGGGGAGGCCACTGAAGCTTTCTTT.

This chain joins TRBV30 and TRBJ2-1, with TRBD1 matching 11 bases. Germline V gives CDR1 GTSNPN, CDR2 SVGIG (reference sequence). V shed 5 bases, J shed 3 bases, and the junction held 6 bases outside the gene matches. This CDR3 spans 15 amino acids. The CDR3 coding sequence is TGTGCCTGGGGCACCGGGACAGGGGGCTACAATGAGCAGTTCTTC. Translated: CAWGTGTGGYNEQFF.

In DNA, the CDR3 is TGTGCCAGCAGCCCTAACAGGGTCGATCAGCCCCAGCATTTT. Translation gives CASSPNRVDQPQHF. The chain has TRBV5-5 and TRBJ1-5; D may be TRBD1 (6 bases). CDR1 is SGHKS, CDR2 YYEKEE, per germline (reference sequence). The CDR3 has 14 residues. V was shortened by 4 bases and J by 5 bases, with 13 bases between the two germline ends.

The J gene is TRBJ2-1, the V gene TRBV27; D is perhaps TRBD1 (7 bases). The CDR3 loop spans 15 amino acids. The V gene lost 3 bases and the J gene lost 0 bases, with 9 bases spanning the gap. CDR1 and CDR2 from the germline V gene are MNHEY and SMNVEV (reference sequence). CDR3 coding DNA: TGTGCCAGCAGTTTTCAGGGGGGCTCCTACAATGAGCAGTTCTTC. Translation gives CASSFQGGSYNEQFF.

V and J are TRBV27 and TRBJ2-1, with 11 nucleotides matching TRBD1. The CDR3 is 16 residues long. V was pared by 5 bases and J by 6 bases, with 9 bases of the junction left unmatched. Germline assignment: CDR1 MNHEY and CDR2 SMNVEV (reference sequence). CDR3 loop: CASSPLRTGGINEQFF. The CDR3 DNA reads TGTGCCAGCAGTCCCCTTAGGACAGGGGGCATCAATGAGCAGTTCTTC.

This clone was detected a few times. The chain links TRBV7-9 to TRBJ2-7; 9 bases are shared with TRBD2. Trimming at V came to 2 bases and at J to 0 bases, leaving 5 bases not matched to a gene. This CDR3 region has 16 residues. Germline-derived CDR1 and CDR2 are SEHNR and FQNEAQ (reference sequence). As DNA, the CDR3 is TGTGCCAGCAGCTTACCAGTAGCGGGAGCCTCCTACGAGCAGTACTTC. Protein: CASSLPVAGASYEQYF. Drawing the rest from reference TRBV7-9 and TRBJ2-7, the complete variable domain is DTGVSQNPRHKITKRGQNVTFRCDPISEHNRLYWYRQTLGQGPEFLTYFQNEAQLEKSRLLSDRFSAERPKGSFSTLEIQRTEQGDSAMYLCASSLPVAGASYEQYFGPGTRLTVT.

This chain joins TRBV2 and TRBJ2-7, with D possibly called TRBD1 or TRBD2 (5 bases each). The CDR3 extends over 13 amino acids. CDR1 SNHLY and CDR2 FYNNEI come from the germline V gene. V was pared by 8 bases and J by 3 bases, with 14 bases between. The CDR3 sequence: CASGSQGDYEQYF. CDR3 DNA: TGTGCCAGCGGGTCCCAGGGAGACTACGAGCAGTACTTC.

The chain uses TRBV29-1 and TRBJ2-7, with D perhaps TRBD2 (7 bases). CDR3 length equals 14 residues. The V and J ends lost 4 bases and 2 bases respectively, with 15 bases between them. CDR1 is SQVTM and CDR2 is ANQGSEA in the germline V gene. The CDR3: CSVGSRGQAYEQYF. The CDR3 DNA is TGCAGCGTTGGATCGCGGGGGCAGGCCTACGAGCAGTACTTC.

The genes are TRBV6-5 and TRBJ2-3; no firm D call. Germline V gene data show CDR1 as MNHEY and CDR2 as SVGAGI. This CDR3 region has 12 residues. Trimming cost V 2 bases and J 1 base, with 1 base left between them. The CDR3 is CASSYGTDTQYF. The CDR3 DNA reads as TGTGCCAGCAGTTACGGCACAGATACGCAGTATTTT.

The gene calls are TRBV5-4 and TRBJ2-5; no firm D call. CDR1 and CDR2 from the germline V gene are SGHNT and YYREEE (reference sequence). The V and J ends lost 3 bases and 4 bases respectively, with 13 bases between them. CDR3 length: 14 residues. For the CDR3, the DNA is TGTGCCAGCAGCTGGGAAGGCGTGCGAGAGACCCAGTACTTC. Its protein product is CASSWEGVRETQYF.

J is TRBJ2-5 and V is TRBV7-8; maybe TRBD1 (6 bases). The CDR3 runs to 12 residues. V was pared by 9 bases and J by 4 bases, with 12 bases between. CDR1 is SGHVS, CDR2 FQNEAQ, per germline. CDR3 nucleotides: TGTGCCAGTACAGGGTTGGGAGAGACCCAGTACTTC. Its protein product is CASTGLGETQYF.

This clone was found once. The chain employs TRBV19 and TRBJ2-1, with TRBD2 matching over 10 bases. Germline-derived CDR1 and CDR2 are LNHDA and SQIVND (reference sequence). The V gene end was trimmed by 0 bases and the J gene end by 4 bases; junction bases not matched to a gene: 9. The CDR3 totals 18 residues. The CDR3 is CASSIEGSGLAVYNEQFF. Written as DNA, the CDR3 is TGTGCCAGTAGTATAGAAGGGTCCGGACTAGCGGTTTACAATGAGCAGTTCTTC.

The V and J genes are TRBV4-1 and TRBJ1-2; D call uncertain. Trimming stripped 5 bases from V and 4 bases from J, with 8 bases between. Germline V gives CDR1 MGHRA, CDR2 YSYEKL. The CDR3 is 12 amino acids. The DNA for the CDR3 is TGCGCCAGCAGCGGCACCGGCTATGGCTACACCTTC. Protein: CASSGTGYGYTF.

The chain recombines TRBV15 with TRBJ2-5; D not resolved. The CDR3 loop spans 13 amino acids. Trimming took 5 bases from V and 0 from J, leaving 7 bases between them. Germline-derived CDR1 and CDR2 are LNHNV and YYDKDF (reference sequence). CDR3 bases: TGTGCCACCAGCCGGCGGAACCAAGAGACCCAGTACTTC. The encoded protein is CATSRRNQETQYF.